A selection of T cell receptor beta chains follows, all from one sample in a study of vaccination effects on CD4 cells after COVID-19. Only in-frame clones appear in the TCRdb table, and some are missing; sequencing was by immunoSEQ multiplex PCR. The data contain 30,000 to 35,000 clones, approximately 73% of them seen just once; the ten biggest clones take up approximately 30%. Antigens for these TCRs are unknown. The sample consisted of CD4+ T cells from PBMCs cultured with HCoV-OC43 spike peptides, taken before COVID-19 vaccination. Receptor source: a human donor who received a COVID-19 vaccine. Each CDR3 is given with its conserved first and last residue. The order of the fields is J gene, V gene, D gene, clone size, CDR3 protein, CDR3 DNA. D genes are given only for firm matches. Rows may omit the clone size; those that give it use once, few, many or a size class.

j_gene: TRBJ2-1
v_gene: TRBV7-2
d_gene: -
abundance: medium-sized
CDR3aa: CASSLFAVGYNEQFF
CDR3nt: TGTGCCAGCAGCTTATTTGCCGTGGGCTACAATGAGCAGTTCTTC

j_gene: TRBJ2-7
v_gene: TRBV28
d_gene: -
abundance: -
CDR3aa: CASSRGTYEQYF
CDR3nt: TGTGCCAGCAGCCGGGGCACCTACGAGCAGTACTTC

j_gene: TRBJ1-5
v_gene: TRBV28
d_gene: -
abundance: -
CDR3aa: CASKGGPGNQPQHF
CDR3nt: TGTGCCAGCAAAGGGGGACCGGGCAATCAGCCCCAGCATTTT

j_gene: TRBJ1-5
v_gene: TRBV30
d_gene: -
abundance: -
CDR3aa: CAWSVGGFNQPQHF
CDR3nt: TGTGCCTGGAGTGTAGGAGGGTTCAATCAGCCCCAGCATTTT

j_gene: TRBJ1-1
v_gene: TRBV3-1/TRBV3-2
d_gene: -
abundance: -
CDR3aa: CASSQDFTGRRETEAFF
CDR3nt: TGTGCCAGCAGCCAAGATTTCACAGGGAGGAGGGAAACTGAAGCTTTCTTT

j_gene: TRBJ2-2
v_gene: TRBV11-3
d_gene: TRBD2
abundance: -
CDR3aa: CASSSLAGTGELFF
CDR3nt: TGTGCCAGCAGCTCGCTAGCGGGAACCGGGGAGCTGTTTTTT

j_gene: TRBJ1-1
v_gene: TRBV3-1/TRBV3-2
d_gene: -
abundance: once
CDR3aa: CASSQIGAGTEAFF
CDR3nt: TGTGCCAGCAGCCAGATAGGGGCAGGGACTGAAGCTTTCTTT

j_gene: TRBJ1-1
v_gene: TRBV5-4
d_gene: -
abundance: -
CDR3aa: CASSLGAGVIMNTEAFF
CDR3nt: TGTGCCAGCAGCTTGGGGGCAGGGGTCATCATGAACACTGAAGCTTTCTTT

j_gene: TRBJ1-4
v_gene: TRBV4-1
d_gene: -
abundance: -
CDR3aa: CASSQDRGFPTNEKLFF
CDR3nt: TGCGCCAGCAGCCAAGATCGAGGGTTCCCAACTAATGAAAAACTGTTTTTT

j_gene: TRBJ1-4
v_gene: TRBV6-5
d_gene: TRBD1
abundance: -
CDR3aa: CASSYSGQTNEKLFF
CDR3nt: TGTGCCAGCAGTTACTCGGGACAGACTAATGAAAAACTGTTTTTT

j_gene: TRBJ2-7
v_gene: TRBV21-1
d_gene: -
abundance: -
CDR3aa: CASSKRVSPGPHYEQYF
CDR3nt: TGTGCCAGCAGCAAACGTGTCTCCCCGGGACCGCACTACGAGCAGTACTTC

j_gene: TRBJ1-1
v_gene: TRBV7-2
d_gene: -
abundance: once
CDR3aa: CASSPSPNGRPNTEAFF
CDR3nt: TGTGCCAGCAGCCCATCTCCGAACGGACGGCCGAACACTGAAGCTTTCTTT

j_gene: TRBJ1-3
v_gene: TRBV30
d_gene: -
abundance: -
CDR3aa: CARGVRAGNTIYF
CDR3nt: TGTGCCAGGGGGGTGAGAGCTGGAAACACCATATATTTT

j_gene: TRBJ2-7
v_gene: TRBV20-1
d_gene: TRBD1
abundance: -
CDR3aa: CSASRLEGQGAREQYF
CDR3nt: TGCAGTGCTAGTCGCCTAGAGGGGCAGGGGGCTCGCGAGCAGTACTTC

j_gene: TRBJ1-6
v_gene: TRBV6-1
d_gene: -
abundance: -
CDR3aa: CASSERSSYNSPLHF
CDR3nt: TGTGCCAGCAGTGAGAGGAGCTCCTATAATTCACCCCTCCACTTT